This T cell receptor beta chain was identified during a study of cytomegalovirus exposure and HLA in healthy donors. Study details: In a previous analysis, more than 90 million unique TCR beta sequences were found from 170 million or so T cells. Genotyping showed 81% of hundreds of donors falling in the Caucasian-associated ancestry cluster.

Overall study findings and caveats: A later analysis appeared to link common viral pathogens to several of the most significant clusters.

This CDR3 contains 15 residues. The germline V gene has CDR1 MNHEY and CDR2 SVGAGI. V gave up 6 bases and J gave up 2 bases; unmatched junction bases: 5. The PCR made use of 60 Vbeta and 13 Jbeta primers. Here immunoSEQ multiplex PCR was the method, and the copy in TCRdb shows in-frame clones only, minus some. The sample holds roughly 150,000 clones, 75% seen once. To note about this clone: Its target is not known.

Sequences were obtained from PBMCs. The source of this sequence is a man aged 18 to 29 in good health and CMV-seropositive. This chain connects TRBV6-5 to TRBJ2-1, with 9 bases that match TRBD2. The CDR3, as DNA: TGTGCCAGCAGAGTAGCGGGAGCTGCCTACAATGAGCAGTTCTTC. Translating gives CASRVAGAAYNEQFF.